The present T cell receptor beta chain was sequenced within a study of CD8 T cells in Susac syndrome. Random hexamers primed reverse transcription of about 0.45 to 1 ug RNA. TCRdb independently ran MiXCR on the immunoSEQ multiplex PCR reads; one entry per CDR3 protein. The sample includes about 130,000 distinct CDR3 sequences, around 93% of them seen just once. The sample taken for sequencing was CD8+ T cells from PBMCs. The receptor was derived from a human donor with Susac syndrome.

The CDR3 sequence is CASSTPSGPEPRSSYNEQFF. DNA of the CDR3: TGTGCCAGTAGTACCCCTTCGGGGCCCGAACCCAGGTCCTCCTACAATGAGCAGTTCTTC. The V gene is TRBV19, the J gene TRBJ2-1; tentatively, D is TRBD1 or TRBD2 (5 bases each). Trimming shortened V by 4 bases and J by 0 bases, and 25 bases separated the two germline ends. Germline-derived CDR1 and CDR2 are LNHDA and SQIVND (reference sequence). The length of the CDR3 is 20 residues.